These 15 T cell receptor beta chains originate from one sample sequenced in a study of cytomegalovirus exposure and HLA in healthy donors. Use of 60 Vbeta and 13 Jbeta primers characterized the PCR. Here immunoSEQ multiplex PCR was the method, and the copy in TCRdb shows in-frame clones only, minus some. This table holds some 190,000 clones, about 77% found once. Sequencing input: PBMCs. The receptors originated from a woman in her twenties or thirties in good health and CMV-seropositive.

The J gene is TRBJ2-7, the V gene TRBV2, with a tentative D call TRBD2 (6 bases). Trimming took off 1 base at V and 1 base at J, with 11 bases between the two ends. This CDR3 contains 15 residues. Germline V CDR1 and CDR2: SNHLY, FYNNEI. The DNA of the CDR3 is TGTGCCAGCAGTGAAGGAGGGACTGGGTCCTACGAGCAGTACTTC. This sequence encodes CASSEGGTGSYEQYF.

Written as DNA, the CDR3 is TGTGCCAGCAGTTCCAAGGGACAGGGAGTTGATCAGCCCCAGCATTTT. It yields the protein CASSSKGQGVDQPQHF. The chain recombines TRBV27 with TRBJ1-5; TRBD1 matches 9 bases. CDR3 length equals 16 residues. The V and J ends lost 4 bases and 5 bases, in that order; junction bases with no gene match: 9. Germline CDR1 and CDR2: MNHEY and SMNVEV (reference sequence).

The CDR3 bases are TGTGCCAGCAGCGTAGACCGCTACTCCTACGAGCAGTACTTC. Translating gives CASSVDRYSYEQYF. This rearrangement joins TRBV9 to TRBJ2-7; no reliable D call. Germline V gene sequence: CDR1 SGDLS, CDR2 YYNGEE. This CDR3 contains 14 residues. V gave up 0 bases and J gave up 0 bases, with 7 bases separating them.

This sequence joins TRBV28 and TRBJ2-7; the match to TRBD2 covers 11 bases. V dropped 1 base and J dropped 0; count of bases not matched to a gene: 2. The CDR3 spans 16 residues. Germline V gene lookup returns CDR1 MDHEN and CDR2 SYDVKM. The CDR3 sequence is CASSLLAGGFSYEQYF. DNA of the CDR3: TGTGCCAGCAGTTTATTAGCGGGGGGGTTCTCCTACGAGCAGTACTTC.

This chain links TRBV15 with TRBJ1-5; D ambiguous. CDR3 size: 15 residues. Per germline, CDR1 LNHNV and CDR2 YYDKDF (reference sequence). Trimming left V 5 bases short and J 3 bases short, with 14 bases between. The CDR3 nucleotides are TGTGCCACCAGCGCGACCAGGAGGGCCAATCAGCCCCAGCATTTT. As protein: CATSATRRANQPQHF.

The rearrangement joins TRBV4-2 to TRBJ1-6, with TRBD1 as a possible D gene (5 bases). V was trimmed by 1 base and J by 2 bases, leaving 6 bases between them. CDR3 length: 15 residues. Germline lookup yields CDR1 LGHNA and CDR2 YNFKEQ. The CDR3 here is CASSQGTTYNSPLHF. The CDR3 DNA sequence: TGTGCCAGCAGCCAAGGGACAACCTATAATTCACCCCTCCACTTT.

The chain is built from TRBV5-1 and TRBJ2-2; 7 bases agree with TRBD1. Per germline, CDR1 SGHRS and CDR2 YFSETQ. V gave up 4 bases and J gave up 3 bases; unmatched junction bases: 9. CDR3 length: 16 amino acids. CDR3 in DNA: TGCGCCAGCAGCCCGAGGGGGCATCGGGACACCGGGGAGCTGTTTTTT. It codes for CASSPRGHRDTGELFF. Based on the CDR3 plus reference TRBV5-1 and TRBJ2-2, the full variable domain is KAGVTQTPRYLIKTRGQQVTLSCSPISGHRSVSWYQQTPGQGLQFLFEYFSETQRNKGNFPGRFSGRQFSNSRSEMNVSTLELGDSALYLCASSPRGHRDTGELFFGEGSRLTVL.

The V call is TRBV6-1, the J call TRBJ2-1, with D possibly matching TRBD2 (6 bases). Looked up from germline, CDR1 is MNHNS and CDR2 is SASEGT. The CDR3 runs 14 residues. Trimming stripped 4 bases from V and 7 bases from J, with 14 bases between. The CDR3 DNA reads as TGTGCCAGCAGTGCTCGGGACTCCCAGAATGAGCAGTTCTTC. Its translation is CASSARDSQNEQFF.

V is TRBV10-3 and J is TRBJ2-7, with 7 bases lining up with TRBD1. The trim removed 0 bases at V and 3 bases at J, leaving 2 bases unmatched. The CDR3 is 14 amino acids. Germline-derived CDR1 and CDR2 are ENHRY and SYGVKD. The CDR3 coding sequence is TGTGCCATCAGTGAGTCAGGGGGCGGCTACGAGCAGTACTTC. This sequence encodes CAISESGGGYEQYF.

A few counts support this clone. This chain uses TRBV6-5 with TRBJ1-5; 7 bases line up with TRBD1. The CDR3 spans 14 residues. V shed 10 bases and J 4 bases; nucleotides not matched to a gene: 10. Looked up from germline, CDR1 is MNHEY and CDR2 is SVGAGI. DNA of the CDR3: TGTGCCACCAAAGCGGGGGGACAGAATCAGCCCCAGCATTTT. This codes for CATKAGGQNQPQHF.

J is TRBJ2-7 and V is TRBV29-1, with 12 positions matching TRBD2. The CDR3 sequence is 13 residues long. The ends lost 7 bases at V and 4 bases at J; junction bases unmatched: 5. Germline lookup yields CDR1 SQVTM and CDR2 ANQGSEA. The CDR3 region has the DNA TGCAGCGCTAGCGGGGGGGACCTTTACGAGCAGTACTTC. It codes for CSASGGDLYEQYF.

The chain links TRBV15 to TRBJ2-5; D is perhaps TRBD1 (6 bases). The CDR3 sequence is 17 residues long. The ends were cut back, 0 bases at V and 5 bases at J, with 19 bases in the middle. The germline V gene has CDR1 LNHNV and CDR2 YYDKDF (reference sequence). CDR3 coding DNA: TGTGCCACCAGCAGAGATGGCAACAGGGTCTCGGGGGAGACCCAGTACTTC. Its protein is CATSRDGNRVSGETQYF.

This clone was counted a few times. The chain has TRBV4-1 and TRBJ1-2; no clear D. Germline V lookup: CDR1 MGHRA, CDR2 YSYEKL. Trimming removed 0 bases from V and 4 bases from J, with 12 bases in between. The CDR3 runs to 15 residues. The CDR3 loop reads CASSQDRATAYGYTF. CDR3 DNA sequence: TGCGCCAGCAGCCAAGATCGAGCCACAGCCTATGGCTACACCTTC.

The gene calls are TRBV7-3 and TRBJ2-5; 12 nucleotides agree with TRBD1. This CDR3 has 16 amino acids. Germline-derived CDR1 and CDR2 are SGHTA and FQGTGA. Unmatched junction bases numbered 6, after V lost 4 bases and J lost 3 bases. The DNA for the CDR3 is TGTGCCAGCAGCTCGCTGGGACAGGGGGCAAAAGAGACCCAGTACTTC. Its translation is CASSSLGQGAKETQYF.

The rearrangement links TRBV4-1 to TRBJ2-3, with unresolved D. V lost 3 bases and J 0 bases, leaving 4 bases between the germline ends. The V gene's germline CDR1 is MGHRA and CDR2 YSYEKL. The CDR3 has 13 residues. CDR3 DNA sequence: TGCGCCAGCAGCCATATAAGCACAGATACGCAGTATTTT. Translating gives CASSHISTDTQYF.